The 32 T cell receptor beta chains below come from one sample, sequenced in a study of CD8+ T cells in alopecia areata. Investigators isolated RNA and reverse transcribed it into cDNA to act as the sequencing template. TCRdb's table, derived via immunoSEQ multiplex PCR, lists solely in-frame clones and lacks some. The data contain 110,000 or so clones, roughly two thirds of them singletons. Sequencing was done on a sample of CD4+ T cells sorted from blood. The receptor source for this set is a human donor in good health.

The chain joins TRBV29-1 to TRBJ2-5; D may match TRBD1 or TRBD2 (5 bases each). There are 14 residues in the CDR3. Trimming took off 6 bases at V and 5 bases at J, with 19 bases between the two ends. CDR1 and CDR2 (germline): SQVTM, ANQGSEA. The CDR3: CSVLRDPGPETQYF. CDR3 in DNA: TGCAGCGTCCTCCGGGACCCCGGGCCGGAGACCCAGTACTTC.

The chain joins TRBV4-1 to TRBJ2-1; D is possibly TRBD2 (6 bases). Germline CDR1 is MGHRA and CDR2 is YSYEKL. V lost 7 bases and J lost 9, with 13 bases in between. The CDR3 is made up of 12 amino acids. The CDR3 DNA is TGCGCCAGCAAGGGCGGGGTGAGTGAGCAGTTCTTC. As protein: CASKGGVSEQFF.

The gene calls are TRBV9 and TRBJ1-2; possible D gene TRBD1, 5 bases. Trimming left V 0 bases short and J 5 bases short, with 11 bases between. Germline values: CDR1 SGDLS, CDR2 YYNGEE. The CDR3 extends over 14 amino acids. This CDR3 is CASSVEGVGYGYTF. DNA for the CDR3: TGTGCCAGCAGCGTAGAAGGGGTTGGGTATGGCTACACCTTC. The entire variable domain, with the rest obtained from reference TRBV9 and TRBJ1-2, is as follows: DSGVTQTPKHLITATGQRVTLRCSPRSGDLSVYWYQQSLDQGLQFLIQYYNGEERAKGNILERFSAQQFPDLHSELNLSSLELGDSALYFCASSVEGVGYGYTFGSGTRLTVV.

This clone has a handful of counts. In the same sample, other DNA sequences code for this CDR3. This chain links TRBV18 with TRBJ2-3; D is ambiguous. Trimming removed 0 bases at V and 0 bases at J, with 1 base between. The CDR3 spans 13 residues. Germline CDR1 is KGHSH and CDR2 is LQKENI. The CDR3 is CASSPPSTDTQYF. DNA of the CDR3: TGTGCCAGCTCACCACCTAGCACAGATACGCAGTATTTT.

The CDR3: CASSLGQNYGYTF. CDR3 sequence (DNA): TGTGCCAGCAGCTTAGGACAAAACTATGGCTACACCTTC. The chain couples TRBV7-9 to TRBJ1-2; D is unresolved. Germline assignment: CDR1 SEHNR and CDR2 FQNEAQ (reference sequence). The CDR3 loop spans 13 amino acids. Trimming stripped 1 base from V and 2 bases from J, with 5 bases between.

J is TRBJ2-7 and V is TRBV2; 7 bases match TRBD1. Germline trimming cut 7 bases from V and 7 bases from J; bases unmatched to any gene: 10. Germline lookup yields CDR1 SNHLY and CDR2 FYNNEI. The CDR3 consists of 13 residues. The CDR3 here is CASTRDRNGEQYF. CDR3 DNA: TGTGCCAGCACCCGGGACAGAAACGGGGAGCAGTACTTC. Combining the CDR3 with reference TRBV2 and TRBJ2-7 gives the whole variable domain EPEVTQTPSHQVTQMGQEVILRCVPISNHLYFYWYRQILGQKVEFLVSFYNNEISEKSEIFDDQFSVERPDGSNFTLKIRSTKLEDSAMYFCASTRDRNGEQYFGPGTRLTVT.

This clone has more than one count but fewer than ten. Here the CDR3 reads CASSFLSSSYEQYF. CDR3 sequence (DNA): TGTGCCAGCAGCTTCCTGTCGAGCTCCTACGAGCAGTACTTC. The rearrangement uses TRBV5-6 and TRBJ2-7; D remains unclear. The CDR3 extends over 14 amino acids. The V and J ends lost 2 bases and 0 bases respectively, with 9 bases between them. CDR1 SGHDT and CDR2 YYEEEE come from the germline V gene.

This clone was picked up many times. The rearrangement joins TRBV2 to TRBJ2-7, with TRBD1 matching over 7 bases. This CDR3 has 13 amino acids. J was trimmed by 3 bases and V by 7 bases; bases with no gene match: 6. The germline V gene has CDR1 SNHLY and CDR2 FYNNEI. The CDR3 is CASTDRPRYEQYF. CDR3 nucleotides: TGTGCCAGCACGGACAGGCCACGCTACGAGCAGTACTTC.

This chain's CDR3 is CASSRDWGISPLHF. The DNA of the CDR3 is TGCGCCAGCAGCCGAGATTGGGGCATTTCACCCCTCCACTTT. This chain joins TRBV4-1 and TRBJ1-6; D might be TRBD1 (5 bases). The germline V gene has CDR1 MGHRA and CDR2 YSYEKL. The CDR3 sequence is 14 residues long. The V and J ends lost 4 bases and 9 bases respectively, with 13 bases between them.

This chain connects TRBV5-1 to TRBJ1-1, with D tentatively TRBD1 (5 bases). The germline V gene encodes CDR1 SGHRS and CDR2 YFSETQ. This CDR3 has 13 amino acids. Trimming left V 4 bases short and J 4 bases short, with 11 bases between. The CDR3 reads CASSPGTVTEAFF. The CDR3 DNA follows: TGCGCCAGCAGCCCCGGGACGGTCACTGAAGCTTTCTTT.

This clone was picked up a small number of times. The rearrangement uses TRBV14 and TRBJ1-1, with unresolved D. The CDR3 totals 13 residues. The V end lost 4 bases, the J end lost 0 bases, and 6 bases lay between the germline ends. The germline V gene has CDR1 SGHDN and CDR2 FVKESK. As DNA, the CDR3 is TGTGCCAGCAGCCCCCAGGTGAACACTGAAGCTTTCTTT. Protein product: CASSPQVNTEAFF.

The V call is TRBV5-6, the J call TRBJ1-1; D remains unclear. Trimming removed 4 bases at V and 8 bases at J, with 12 bases between. In germline, CDR1 is SGHDT, CDR2 YYEEEE. CDR3 length: 12 residues. CDR3 in amino acids: CASSRTVREAFF. DNA of the CDR3: TGTGCCAGCAGCCGGACCGTCCGGGAAGCTTTCTTT.

The chain is built from TRBV6-5 and TRBJ1-2; TRBD1 agrees at 8 bases. V shed 0 bases and J 6 bases; nucleotides not matched to a gene: 6. Germline lookup yields CDR1 MNHEY and CDR2 SVGAGI. The CDR3 is 15 residues long. The CDR3 region has the DNA TGTGCCAGCAGTTACTCGATACAGGGGGGCCATGGCTACACCTTC. Translated, it gives CASSYSIQGGHGYTF.

The rearrangement joins TRBV29-1 to TRBJ1-1; D gene ambiguous. The germline V gene has CDR1 SQVTM and CDR2 ANQGSEA. Trimming stripped 6 bases from V and 1 base from J, with 12 bases between. The length of the CDR3 is 13 residues. CDR3 nucleotides: TGCAGCGTCGGAAAGGACGGGAACACTGAAGCTTTCTTT. Protein product: CSVGKDGNTEAFF.

Only a few counts were recorded for this clone. This chain links TRBV9 with TRBJ2-3; 9 bases agree with TRBD1. With 6 bases clipped from V and 2 bases from J, the junction kept 4 bases outside the gene matches. Germline V gives CDR1 SGDLS, CDR2 YYNGEE. The CDR3 consists of 14 residues. The DNA of the CDR3 is TGTGCCAGCAACCGACAGGGGGTCACAGATACGCAGTATTTT. Translating it yields CASNRQGVTDTQYF.

The chain employs TRBV15 and TRBJ2-1, with D unclear. The CDR3 is made up of 12 amino acids. Germline V lookup: CDR1 LNHNV, CDR2 YYDKDF (reference sequence). V gave up 4 bases and J gave up 9 bases, with 10 bases separating them. The CDR3 protein is CATSTQTGEQFF. The CDR3, as DNA: TGTGCCACCAGCACCCAAACGGGTGAGCAGTTCTTC.

V gene TRBV29-1 combines with J gene TRBJ2-2; D unclear. V lost 8 bases, J lost 3 bases, and 10 bases lay in between. Germline V CDR1 and CDR2: SQVTM, ANQGSEA. The CDR3 length is 12 residues. The CDR3 DNA sequence: TGCAGCTCCACTGTGGACACCGGGGAGCTGTTTTTT. Amino acids: CSSTVDTGELFF.

This clone appeared once. The chain joins TRBV27 to TRBJ1-1; D unresolved. Trimming pared 5 bases from V and 11 bases from J, leaving 3 bases between. Germline-derived CDR1 and CDR2 are MNHEY and SMNVEV (reference sequence). This CDR3 contains 8 residues. Here the CDR3 DNA reads TGTGCCAGCAGTGGGGCTTTCTTT. Translation gives CASSGAFF.

This chain connects TRBV29-1 to TRBJ2-7; 15 positions agree with TRBD2. The germline gives CDR1 SQVTM, CDR2 ANQGSEA. CDR3 length equals 15 residues. Unmatched junction bases numbered 9, after V lost 6 bases and J lost 6 bases. The CDR3 DNA reads TGCAGCGTGGAGGGACTAGCGGGGGGCTTTGGCGAGCAGTACTTC. This codes for CSVEGLAGGFGEQYF.

The chain is built from TRBV29-1 and TRBJ2-7, with TRBD1 identical over 7 bases. Germline lookup yields CDR1 SQVTM and CDR2 ANQGSEA. V trimming: 6 bases; J trimming: 6 bases; junction bases outside the gene matches: 8. CDR3 length: 12 amino acids. CDR3 sequence (DNA): TGCAGCGTCTCCGGGACAGCCTTCGAGCAGTACTTC. Protein sequence: CSVSGTAFEQYF.

This clone was observed at least ten times. The rearrangement links TRBV18 to TRBJ1-2; D possibly corresponds to TRBD1 (5 bases). The CDR3 is made up of 14 amino acids. Germline V lookup: CDR1 KGHSH, CDR2 LQKENI. Trimming removed 1 base from V and 6 bases from J, with 12 bases in between. The CDR3 spells CASSPRQGQDGYTF. CDR3 in DNA: TGTGCCAGCTCACCACGTCAGGGCCAGGATGGCTACACCTTC.

The V and J genes are TRBV7-9 and TRBJ1-5, with D perhaps TRBD1 (5 bases). In germline, CDR1 is SEHNR, CDR2 FQNEAQ (reference sequence). The CDR3 consists of 13 residues. Deletions cut 4 bases from V and 7 bases from J, with 11 bases between. This CDR3 reads CASSWGRDQPQHF. As DNA, the CDR3 is TGTGCCAGCAGCTGGGGCCGGGACCAGCCCCAGCATTTT.

The chain recombines TRBV5-1 with TRBJ2-6, with D unclear. The germline V gene has CDR1 SGHRS and CDR2 YFSETQ. This CDR3 has 13 amino acids. Trimming shortened V by 6 bases and J by 1 base, and 5 bases separated the two germline ends. The DNA of the CDR3 is TGCGCCAGCATGTCGTCTGGGGCCAACGTCCTGACTTTC. This translates into CASMSSGANVLTF.

This clone was counted between two and nine times. The rearrangement uses TRBV5-6 and TRBJ1-1; TRBD1 might be the D (5 bases). Germline lookup yields CDR1 SGHDT and CDR2 YYEEEE. CDR3 length: 15 amino acids. V gave up 1 base and J gave up 4 bases, with 14 bases separating them. CDR3 region: CASSLIPRVGTEAFF. In DNA, the CDR3 is TGTGCCAGCAGCTTGATCCCCAGGGTAGGCACTGAAGCTTTCTTT.

There are a few counts of this clone. This chain connects TRBV27 to TRBJ2-2; D remains ambiguous. The germline V and J ends were trimmed by 5 bases and 8 bases, with 6 bases remaining between them. This CDR3 region has 11 residues. The germline gives CDR1 MNHEY, CDR2 SMNVEV (reference sequence). CDR3 in DNA: TGTGCCAGCAGTGGTTGGGGGGAGCTGTTTTTT. Protein product: CASSGWGELFF.

This chain joins TRBV5-6 and TRBJ2-3; D gene unclear. V gave up 1 base and J gave up 0 bases, with 9 bases separating them. The CDR3 is 15 amino acids. The V gene's germline CDR1 is SGHDT and CDR2 YYEEEE. CDR3 sequence reads: CASSLWQISTDTQYF. As DNA, the CDR3 is TGTGCCAGCAGCTTGTGGCAGATTAGCACAGATACGCAGTATTTT. Together with reference TRBV5-6 and TRBJ2-3, the CDR3 gives the full variable domain: DAGVTQSPTHLIKTRGQQVTLRCSPKSGHDTVSWYQQALGQGPQFIFQYYEEEERQRGNFPDRFSGHQFPNYSSELNVNALLLGDSALYLCASSLWQISTDTQYFGPGTRLTVL.

V and J are TRBV27 and TRBJ1-5; TRBD1 might be the D (5 bases). The germline V and J ends were trimmed by 2 bases and 7 bases, with 9 bases remaining between them. The CDR3 totals 13 residues. The germline gives CDR1 MNHEY, CDR2 SMNVEV (reference sequence). CDR3 bases: TGTGCCAGCAGTTTAGGGGAGGGGCAGCCCCAGCATTTT. It is translated as CASSLGEGQPQHF.

The chain recombines TRBV23-1 with TRBJ1-5; D is ambiguous. TRBV23-1 is an ORF; its function is uncertain. This CDR3 spans 16 amino acids. V was shortened by 0 bases and J by 4 bases, with 13 bases between the two germline ends. The CDR3 DNA sequence: TGCGCCAGCAGTCAATCGGAAGGGCTCAAAAATCAGCCCCAGCATTTT. Its translation: CASSQSEGLKNQPQHF.

The chain links TRBV7-3 to TRBJ2-5; TRBD2 is a possible D gene (6 bases). Trimming pared 5 bases from V and 5 bases from J, leaving 12 bases between. Germline V gene sequence: CDR1 SGHTA, CDR2 FQGTGA. This CDR3 contains 13 residues. The CDR3 sequence is CASSLFRGETQYF. CDR3 bases: TGTGCCAGCAGCCTCTTTCGGGGGGAGACCCAGTACTTC.

This clone showed up just a few times. This chain uses TRBV29-1 with TRBJ2-1, with 8 bases fitting TRBD1. Looked up from germline, CDR1 is SQVTM and CDR2 is ANQGSEA. The J segment lost 6 bases and the V segment lost 4 bases, leaving 11 bases of the junction unmatched. The length of the CDR3 is 15 residues. CDR3 sequence: CSVGDRFAVGNEQFF. The CDR3 DNA reads as TGCAGCGTTGGGGACAGGTTCGCCGTTGGCAATGAGCAGTTCTTC.

The CDR3 is CASSSDYTDTQYF. CDR3 sequence (DNA): TGTGCCAGCAGCTCCGATTACACAGATACGCAGTATTTT. The chain combines TRBV11-2 with TRBJ2-3, with no clear D. Germline CDR1 is SGHAT and CDR2 is FQNNGV. Deletions cut 4 bases from V and 2 bases from J, with 7 bases between. The CDR3 is 13 residues long.

This chain connects TRBV7-3 to TRBJ2-3; TRBD2 might be the D (5 bases). The germline V gene has CDR1 SGHTA and CDR2 FQGTGA. This CDR3 contains 15 residues. Trimming removed 6 bases from V and 2 bases from J, with 15 bases in between. CDR3 DNA sequence: TGTGCCAGCAGTTTTTCCGCGGGCGACACAGATACGCAGTATTTT. Amino acid sequence: CASSFSAGDTDTQYF. Filled out from reference TRBV7-3 and TRBJ2-3, the complete variable domain reads GAGVSQTPSNKVTEKGKYVELRCDPISGHTALYWYRQSLGQGPEFLIYFQGTGAADDSGLPNDRFFAVRPEGSVSTLKIQRTERGDSAVYLCASSFSAGDTDTQYFGPGTRLTVL.